The clone carrying this T cell receptor beta chain occurred a few times. Its antigen is not known. Using its own MiXCR run on the PCR reads, TCRdb lists one record per CDR3 protein. The sample holds about 640,000 distinct CDR3 sequences, 20% seen once. This sample is drawn from a study of molecular identifiers for immune sequencing clone quantification. Study results and caveats: Under 1% of molecules in naive cells, but over 98% of effector molecules, belonged to clones above 20 RNA copies. Around 940,000 naive cells reportedly did not prevent detection of spiked Jurkat TCR RNA from one cell.

This TCR was recovered from a human donor in good health. Some libraries in this study had Jurkat cell RNA spiked in. Material: naive CD8+ T cells from blood, with Jurkat cell RNA spiked in. Subset given: FACS-sorted CD8+CD4-CCR7+CD45RA+ naive T cells.

Written as DNA, the CDR3 is TGCGCCAGCAGCCAGCAGGACAGGAAAAACAATGAGCAGTTCTTC. Translating gives CASSQQDRKNNEQFF. This chain connects TRBV4-1 to TRBJ2-1; TRBD1 matches 7 bases. V was clipped by 3 bases and J by 5 bases; unmatched bases: 7. This CDR3 spans 15 amino acids. The germline CDR1 and CDR2 sequences are MGHRA and YSYEKL.